These 9 T cell receptor beta chains share one sample of origin, sequenced in a study of spatial heterogeneity in lung cancer. Whole-study results and caveats: Mutation counts in tumors were tracked by counts of expanded intratumoral alpha and beta TCRs.

Their target antigens are unknown. Time point indicated: sample taken at primary tumor resection. TCRdb itself ran the 5' RACE reads through MiXCR, one entry per CDR3 protein. The table lists over 15,000 distinct CDR3 sequences, about 9.6% of them singletons. The sequenced sample was lung tumor tissue, obtained at surgery. These receptors originate from a female donor with early-stage non-small cell lung cancer.

This clonotype was counted at least ten times. For a library built for alpha chains, this beta chain is a stray read; little rests on its size. The V and J genes are TRBV28 and TRBJ2-7; TRBD2 agrees at 12 bases. The CDR3 extends over 14 amino acids. V gave up 6 bases and J gave up 3 bases; unmatched junction bases: 3. CDR1 and CDR2 from the germline V gene are MDHEN and SYDVKM. CDR3 coding DNA: TGTGCCAGCAGCAGACTAGCGGGGGTCTACGAGCAGTACTTC. Protein: CASSRLAGVYEQYF.

This clonotype was counted many times. This beta chain is a stray sequence in a library constructed for alpha chains; its clone size is not meaningful. V usage is TRBV10-3 and J usage is TRBJ2-6; D call uncertain. Germline V gives CDR1 ENHRY, CDR2 SYGVKD. V was cut by 3 bases and J by 0 bases, with 15 bases left in between. The CDR3 spans 18 residues. CDR3 protein: CAISEVAPSVSGANVLTF. DNA of the CDR3: TGTGCCATCAGTGAAGTCGCACCTTCAGTCTCTGGGGCCAACGTCCTGACTTTC.

This clonotype has just a few counts. This beta chain lies outside the target of a library built for alpha chains; its clone size means little. The chain carries TRBV6-2 or TRBV6-3 and TRBJ2-3; TRBD2 matches 13 bases. Trimming cost V 5 bases and J 5 bases; bases outside gene matches: 10. CDR1 is MNHEY, CDR2 SVGEGT, per germline. CDR3 size: 17 residues. The CDR3 loop reads CASSRNPGLAGRDTQYF. The CDR3 DNA reads TGTGCCAGCAGTCGGAACCCGGGACTAGCGGGGAGAGATACGCAGTATTTT.

This clonotype was picked up many times. The library was built for alpha chains, so this beta chain is an off-target read and its size means little. DNA of the CDR3: TGTGCCAGCAGTGAAGCGCTTGCGCAATCCCGGCGGGATGAGCAGTTCTTC. This gives the protein CASSEALAQSRRDEQFF. V gene TRBV2 combines with J gene TRBJ2-1; TRBD2 might be the D (5 bases). This CDR3 comprises 17 residues. The germline V and J ends were trimmed by 0 bases and 8 bases, with 20 bases remaining between them. Germline V gene sequence: CDR1 SNHLY, CDR2 FYNNEI. Using reference TRBV2 and TRBJ2-1 for the parts outside the CDR3, the full variable domain is EPEVTQTPSHQVTQMGQEVILRCVPISNHLYFYWYRQILGQKVEFLVSFYNNEISEKSEIFDDQFSVERPDGSNFTLKIRSTKLEDSAMYFCASSEALAQSRRDEQFFGPGTRLTVL.

This clonotype was seen at least ten times. The library was designed around alpha chains, so this beta chain is a stray read whose abundance carries little weight. This sequence joins TRBV5-1 and TRBJ2-5; the match to TRBD2 covers 15 bases. This CDR3 has 16 amino acids. V was clipped by 4 bases and J by 3 bases; unmatched bases: 4. CDR1 is SGHRS and CDR2 is YFSETQ in the germline V gene. The CDR3 sequence: CASSPGLAGGKETQYF. The CDR3 DNA is TGCGCCAGCAGCCCCGGACTAGCGGGGGGGAAAGAGACCCAGTACTTC.

This clonotype was counted ten times or more. For a library built for alpha chains, this beta chain is a stray read; little rests on its size. This chain uses TRBV27 with TRBJ2-7; D possibly corresponds to TRBD2 (6 bases). CDR1 and CDR2 from the germline V gene are MNHEY and SMNVEV (reference sequence). Trimming stripped 5 bases from V and 3 bases from J, with 14 bases between. The CDR3 runs 14 residues. CDR3 in DNA: TGTGCCAGCAGTCCTACAGAGGAGGGCTACGAGCAGTACTTC. Amino acids: CASSPTEEGYEQYF.

Sample share makes this clonotype medium-sized. Within a library made for alpha chains, this beta chain is off target, and its count is uninformative. The chain joins TRBV29-1 to TRBJ1-4; D is uncertain. Germline CDR1 and CDR2: SQVTM and ANQGSEA. V dropped 6 bases and J dropped 1 base, with 9 bases sitting between them. This CDR3 contains 13 residues. CDR3 DNA: TGCAGCGTGGGCCGGGGAACTAATGAAAAACTGTTTTTT. Protein sequence: CSVGRGTNEKLFF.

This clonotype was seen a handful of times. Since the library was made to target alpha chains, this beta chain is a stray read and its abundance is not meaningful. This chain uses TRBV5-6 with TRBJ1-1; tentative D call: TRBD1 (6 bases). V was trimmed by 4 bases and J by 1 base, leaving 17 bases between them. This CDR3 contains 16 residues. Germline V CDR1 and CDR2: SGHDT, YYEEEE. CDR3 coding DNA: TGTGCCAGCAGCCATATATCACAGGGCCAGAACACTGAAGCTTTCTTT. It encodes CASSHISQGQNTEAFF.

By sample fraction, this clonotype is medium-sized. The library was prepared for alpha chains; this beta chain is a stray read, so its frequency means little. The chain couples TRBV5-1 to TRBJ1-6; possibly TRBD1 for D (5 bases). The CDR3 is 17 amino acids. Trimming removed 0 bases from V and 10 bases from J, with 20 bases in between. The germline V gene encodes CDR1 SGHRS and CDR2 YFSETQ. CDR3 amino acids: CASSLEGTRQGGSPLHF. The CDR3 DNA reads as TGCGCCAGCAGCTTGGAGGGTACCCGGCAGGGTGGATCACCCCTCCACTTT.